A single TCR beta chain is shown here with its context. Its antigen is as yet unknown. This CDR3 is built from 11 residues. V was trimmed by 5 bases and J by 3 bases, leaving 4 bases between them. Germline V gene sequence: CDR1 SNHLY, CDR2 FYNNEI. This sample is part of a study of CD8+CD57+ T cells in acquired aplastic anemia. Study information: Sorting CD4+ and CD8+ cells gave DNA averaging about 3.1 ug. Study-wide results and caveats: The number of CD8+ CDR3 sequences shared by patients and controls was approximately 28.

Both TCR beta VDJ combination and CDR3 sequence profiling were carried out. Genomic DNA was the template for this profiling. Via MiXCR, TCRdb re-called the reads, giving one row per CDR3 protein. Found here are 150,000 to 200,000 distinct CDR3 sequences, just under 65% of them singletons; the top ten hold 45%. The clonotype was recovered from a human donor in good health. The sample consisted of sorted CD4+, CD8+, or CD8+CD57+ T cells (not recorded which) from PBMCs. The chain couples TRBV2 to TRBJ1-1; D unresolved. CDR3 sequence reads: CASSMDTEAFF. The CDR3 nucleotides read TGTGCCAGCAGTATGGACACTGAAGCTTTCTTT. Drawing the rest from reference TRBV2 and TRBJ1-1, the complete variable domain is EPEVTQTPSHQVTQMGQEVILRCVPISNHLYFYWYRQILGQKVEFLVSFYNNEISEKSEIFDDQFSVERPDGSNFTLKIRSTKLEDSAMYFCASSMDTEAFFGQGTRLTVV.